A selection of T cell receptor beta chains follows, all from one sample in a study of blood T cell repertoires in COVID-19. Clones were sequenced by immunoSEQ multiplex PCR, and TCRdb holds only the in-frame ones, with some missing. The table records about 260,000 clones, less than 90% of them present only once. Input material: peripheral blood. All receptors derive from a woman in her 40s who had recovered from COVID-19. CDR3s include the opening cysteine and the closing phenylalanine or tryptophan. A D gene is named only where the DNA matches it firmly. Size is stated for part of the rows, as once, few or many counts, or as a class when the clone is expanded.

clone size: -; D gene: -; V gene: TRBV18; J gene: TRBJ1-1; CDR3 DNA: TGTGCCAGCTCACCACCGGGGAGGGTGGACACTGAAGCTTTCTTT; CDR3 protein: CASSPPGRVDTEAFF
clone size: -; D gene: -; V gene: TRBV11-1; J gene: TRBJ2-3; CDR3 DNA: TGTGCCAGCAGCTTAGGTTACGGGACAGATACGCAGTATTTT; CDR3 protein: CASSLGYGTDTQYF
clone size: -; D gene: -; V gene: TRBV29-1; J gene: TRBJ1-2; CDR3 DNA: TGCAGCGCCGGGGAGCGCGGCTACACCTTC; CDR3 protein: CSAGERGYTF
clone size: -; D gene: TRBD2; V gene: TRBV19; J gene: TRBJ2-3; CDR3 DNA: TGTGCCAGTAGTATAGCGGGGAGGGAGGCAGATACGCAGTATTTT; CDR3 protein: CASSIAGREADTQYF
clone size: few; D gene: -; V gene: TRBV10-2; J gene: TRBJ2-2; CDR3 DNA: TGCGCCAGCAGTCCCCAGGGAAGCACCGGGGAGCTGTTTTTT; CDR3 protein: CASSPQGSTGELFF
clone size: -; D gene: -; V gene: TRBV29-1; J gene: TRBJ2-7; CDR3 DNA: TGCAGCGTTGATCCCTCGGGGAACTCCTACGAGCAGTACTTC; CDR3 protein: CSVDPSGNSYEQYF
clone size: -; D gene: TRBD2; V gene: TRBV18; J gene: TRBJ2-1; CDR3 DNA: TGTGCCAGCTCACAAGCGGGGGGAGTATACAATGAGCAGTTCTTC; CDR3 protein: CASSQAGGVYNEQFF
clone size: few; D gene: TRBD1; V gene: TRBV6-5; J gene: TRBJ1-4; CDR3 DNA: TGTGCCAGCAGTAGGACAGGCCTGGAAAATGAAAAACTGTTTTTT; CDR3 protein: CASSRTGLENEKLFF
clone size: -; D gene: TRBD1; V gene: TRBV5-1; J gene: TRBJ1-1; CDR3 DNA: TGCGCCAGCACCCAGGGGGCTACGAACACTGAAGCTTTCTTT; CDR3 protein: CASTQGATNTEAFF
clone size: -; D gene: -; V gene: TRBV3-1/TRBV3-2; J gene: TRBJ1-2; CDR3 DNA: TGTGCCAGCAGCCAGGACTCGTTCGGCTATGGCTACACCTTC; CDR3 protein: CASSQDSFGYGYTF
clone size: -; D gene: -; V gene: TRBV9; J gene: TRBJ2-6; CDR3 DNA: TGTGCCAGCAGCTCGAGACTCCAGAGCTCTGGGGCCAACGTCCTGACTTTC; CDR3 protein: CASSSRLQSSGANVLTF
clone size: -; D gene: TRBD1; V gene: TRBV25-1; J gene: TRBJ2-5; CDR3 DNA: TGTGCCAGCAGTGCTTGGGACAGGGAAGAGACCCAGTACTTC; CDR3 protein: CASSAWDREETQYF
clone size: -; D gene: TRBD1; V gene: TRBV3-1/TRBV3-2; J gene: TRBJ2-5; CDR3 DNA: TGTGCCAGCAGCCCCTGGACAGGCGAAGAGACCCAGTACTTC; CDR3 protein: CASSPWTGEETQYF
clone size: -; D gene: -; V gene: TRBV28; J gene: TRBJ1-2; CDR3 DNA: TGTGCCAGCAGTTCCCCGCCGGCGACGAGGGGCTACACCTTC; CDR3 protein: CASSSPPATRGYTF
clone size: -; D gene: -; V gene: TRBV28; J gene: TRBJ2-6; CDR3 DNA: TGTGCCAGCACCGCGAGGGCGGGGGCCAACGTCCTGACTTTC; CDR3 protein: CASTARAGANVLTF
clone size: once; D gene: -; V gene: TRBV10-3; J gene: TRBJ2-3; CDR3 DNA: TGTGCCATCAGTGAGTCTAAGGGGAGCACAGATACGCAGTATTTT; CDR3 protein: CAISESKGSTDTQYF
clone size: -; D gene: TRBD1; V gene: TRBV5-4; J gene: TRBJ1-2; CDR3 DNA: TGTGCCAGCGCCCAAGGACAGGGAGGTACCTATGGCTACACCTTC; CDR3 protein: CASAQGQGGTYGYTF
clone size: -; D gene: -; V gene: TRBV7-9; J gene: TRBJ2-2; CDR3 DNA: TGTGCCAGCAGCTTATCTTCCGGGGAGCTGTTTTTT; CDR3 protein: CASSLSSGELFF
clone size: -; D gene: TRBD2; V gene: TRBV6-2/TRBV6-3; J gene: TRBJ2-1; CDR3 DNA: TGTGCCAGCAGTTCACCTCCGGGGGGGCAGAGATATGGGTCCTACAATGAGCAGTTCTTC; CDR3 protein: CASSSPPGGQRYGSYNEQFF
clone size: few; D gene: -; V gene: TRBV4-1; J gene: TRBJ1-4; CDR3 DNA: TGCGCCAGCAGACCCTCAGAGCAGGGTCTTAATGAAAAACTGTTTTTT; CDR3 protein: CASRPSEQGLNEKLFF
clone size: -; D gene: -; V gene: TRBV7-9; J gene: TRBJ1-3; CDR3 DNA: TGTGCCAGCAGCTTAGTAGGCGTAGGAGAGAGCTCTGGAAACACCATATATTTT; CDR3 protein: CASSLVGVGESSGNTIYF
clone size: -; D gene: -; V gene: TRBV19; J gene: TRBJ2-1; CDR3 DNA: TGTGCCAGTAAAATGGGGGGAAACGAGCAGTTCTTC; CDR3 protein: CASKMGGNEQFF
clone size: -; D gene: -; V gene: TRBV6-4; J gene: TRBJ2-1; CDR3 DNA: TGTGCCAGCAGTGTCCTGACAGGTCTTGAGCAGTTCTTC; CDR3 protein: CASSVLTGLEQFF
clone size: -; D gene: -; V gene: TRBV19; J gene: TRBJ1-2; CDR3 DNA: TGTGCTACTAGGAAAAGGGCTTCTAACTATGGCTACACCTTC; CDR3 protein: CATRKRASNYGYTF
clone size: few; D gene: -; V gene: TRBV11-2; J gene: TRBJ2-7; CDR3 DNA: TGTGCCAGCAGCTCCTCCGGGGTTTCCTACGAGCAGTACTTC; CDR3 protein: CASSSSGVSYEQYF
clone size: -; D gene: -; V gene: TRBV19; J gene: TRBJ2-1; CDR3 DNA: TGTGCCAGTAGTTCCGGAGAGTACAATGAGCAGTTCTTC; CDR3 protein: CASSSGEYNEQFF
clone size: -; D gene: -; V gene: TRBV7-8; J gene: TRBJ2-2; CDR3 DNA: TGTGCCAGCAGCTACTGGGACAAGAACACCGGGGAGCTGTTTTTT; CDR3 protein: CASSYWDKNTGELFF
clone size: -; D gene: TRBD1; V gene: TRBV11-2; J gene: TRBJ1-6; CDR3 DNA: TGTGCCAGCAGCTCCTCAATCGACAGGGCGAATTCACCCCTCCACTTT; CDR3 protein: CASSSSIDRANSPLHF
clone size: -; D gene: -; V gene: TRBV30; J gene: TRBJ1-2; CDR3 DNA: TGTGCCTGGCGTAGGAGCATCCTCTATGGCTACACCTTC; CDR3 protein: CAWRRSILYGYTF
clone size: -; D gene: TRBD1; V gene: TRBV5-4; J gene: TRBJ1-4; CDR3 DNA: TGTGCCAGCCACCTACAGGGGGAAAGGAAACTGTTTTTT; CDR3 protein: CASHLQGERKLFF
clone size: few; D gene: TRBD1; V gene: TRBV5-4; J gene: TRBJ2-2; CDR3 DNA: TGTGCCAGCAGTACAGGGGGCAAGGGGAACACCGGGGAGCTGTTTTTT; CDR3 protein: CASSTGGKGNTGELFF
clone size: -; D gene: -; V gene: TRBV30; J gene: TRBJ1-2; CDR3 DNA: TGTGCCTGGAGTGTTGGGGGAGGCTATGGCTACACCTTC; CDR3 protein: CAWSVGGGYGYTF
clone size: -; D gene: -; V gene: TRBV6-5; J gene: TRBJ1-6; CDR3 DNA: TGTGCCAGCAGCTCCCTTACAGGGCTGGATTCACCCCTCCACTTT; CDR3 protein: CASSSLTGLDSPLHF
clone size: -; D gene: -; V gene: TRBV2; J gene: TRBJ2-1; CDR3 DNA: TGTGCCAGCAGTAACTTCGGTGGACAGCTACCTTACAATGAGCAGTTCTTC; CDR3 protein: CASSNFGGQLPYNEQFF
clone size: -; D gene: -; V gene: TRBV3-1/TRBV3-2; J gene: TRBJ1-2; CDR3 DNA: TGTGCCAGCAGCCAAGTGGCTGGGGTCCCGAGGGATGGCTACACCTTC; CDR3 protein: CASSQVAGVPRDGYTF
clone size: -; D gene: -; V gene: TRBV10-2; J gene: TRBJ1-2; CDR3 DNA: TGCGCCAGCAGTGGAGACAGGTCTTATGGCTACACCTTC; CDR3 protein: CASSGDRSYGYTF
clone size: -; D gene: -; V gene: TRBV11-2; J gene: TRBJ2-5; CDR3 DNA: TGTGCCAGCAGCTCTCGACAGGTCCAAGAGACCCAGTACTTC; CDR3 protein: CASSSRQVQETQYF
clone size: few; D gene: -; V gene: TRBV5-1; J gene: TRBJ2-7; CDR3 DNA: TGCGCCAGCAGCTTGGGTCCAGGTATGAGCTCCTACGAGCAGTACTTC; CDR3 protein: CASSLGPGMSSYEQYF
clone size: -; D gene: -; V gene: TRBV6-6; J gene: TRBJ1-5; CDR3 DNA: TGTGCCAGCAGCCCCGGGGGCAATCAGCCCCAGCATTTT; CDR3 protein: CASSPGGNQPQHF
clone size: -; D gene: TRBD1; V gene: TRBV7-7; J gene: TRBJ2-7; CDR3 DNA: TGTGCCAGCAGCCTGGGACAGGGGCCATCCTACGAGCAGTACTTC; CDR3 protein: CASSLGQGPSYEQYF
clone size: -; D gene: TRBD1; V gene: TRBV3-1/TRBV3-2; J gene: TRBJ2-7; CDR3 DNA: TGTGCCAGCAGCCACGGACAGGAACCCTACGAGCAGTACTTC; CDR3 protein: CASSHGQEPYEQYF
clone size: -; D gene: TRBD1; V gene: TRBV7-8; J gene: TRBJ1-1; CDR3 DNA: TGTGCCAGCAGCCTACAGGGGGTCGGAAACACTGAAGCTTTCTTT; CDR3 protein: CASSLQGVGNTEAFF
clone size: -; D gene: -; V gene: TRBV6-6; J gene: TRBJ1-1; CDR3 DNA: TGTGCCAGCAGTTCCCCCTTTGGGCAGGGTTACACTGAAGCTTTCTTT; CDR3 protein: CASSSPFGQGYTEAFF
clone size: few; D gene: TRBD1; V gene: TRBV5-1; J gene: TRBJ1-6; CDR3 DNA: TGCGCCAGCAGCGAGGGACAGGGGGCTTATTCACCCCTCCACTTT; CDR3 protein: CASSEGQGAYSPLHF
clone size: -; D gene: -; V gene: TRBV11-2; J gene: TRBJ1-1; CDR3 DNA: TGTGCCAGCGGTGGACAGCCGAACACTGAAGCTTTCTTT; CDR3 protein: CASGGQPNTEAFF
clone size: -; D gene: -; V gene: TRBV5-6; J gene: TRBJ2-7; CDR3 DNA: TGTGCCAGCAGCTTGGCGCCCGGGACAACCTACGAGCAGTACTTC; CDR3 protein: CASSLAPGTTYEQYF
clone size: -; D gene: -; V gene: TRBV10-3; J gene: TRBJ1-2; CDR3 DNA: TGTGCCATCAGTGCCCTGACAGCTAACTATGGCTACACCTTC; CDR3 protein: CAISALTANYGYTF
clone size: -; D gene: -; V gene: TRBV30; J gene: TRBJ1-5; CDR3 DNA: TGTGCCTGGAGTAGAGTGAATCAGCCCCAGCATTTT; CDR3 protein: CAWSRVNQPQHF
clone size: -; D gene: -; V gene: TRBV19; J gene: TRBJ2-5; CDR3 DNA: TGTGCCAGTAGTCCTGTAGGGGGGGGAGAGACCCAGTACTTC; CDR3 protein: CASSPVGGGETQYF